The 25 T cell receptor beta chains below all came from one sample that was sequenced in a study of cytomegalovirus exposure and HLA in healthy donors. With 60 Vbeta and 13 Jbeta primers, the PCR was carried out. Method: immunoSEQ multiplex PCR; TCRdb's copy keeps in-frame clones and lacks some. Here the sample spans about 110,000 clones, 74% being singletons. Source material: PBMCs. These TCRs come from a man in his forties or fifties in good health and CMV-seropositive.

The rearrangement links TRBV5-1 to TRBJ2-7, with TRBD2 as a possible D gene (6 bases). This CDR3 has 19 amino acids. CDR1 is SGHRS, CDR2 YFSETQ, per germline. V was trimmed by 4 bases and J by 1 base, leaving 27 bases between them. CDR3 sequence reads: CASSLEGLWTGRSSYEQYF. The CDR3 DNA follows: TGCGCCAGCAGCCTGGAAGGCCTATGGACTGGGAGGTCGTCCTACGAGCAGTACTTC.

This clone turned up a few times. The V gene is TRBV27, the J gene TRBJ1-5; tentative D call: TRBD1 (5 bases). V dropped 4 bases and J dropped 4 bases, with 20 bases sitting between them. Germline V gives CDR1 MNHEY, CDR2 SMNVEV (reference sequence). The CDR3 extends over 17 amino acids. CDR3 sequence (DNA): TGTGCCAGCAGTTCTTCAGGGTCCCTCGGAGGGAATCAGCCCCAGCATTTT. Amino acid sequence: CASSSSGSLGGNQPQHF.

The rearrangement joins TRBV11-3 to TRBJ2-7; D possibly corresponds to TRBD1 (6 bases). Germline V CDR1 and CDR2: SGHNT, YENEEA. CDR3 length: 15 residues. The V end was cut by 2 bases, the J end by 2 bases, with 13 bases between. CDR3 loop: CASSLFSTGPYEQYF. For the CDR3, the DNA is TGTGCCAGCAGCTTATTCTCGACAGGTCCCTACGAGCAGTACTTC.

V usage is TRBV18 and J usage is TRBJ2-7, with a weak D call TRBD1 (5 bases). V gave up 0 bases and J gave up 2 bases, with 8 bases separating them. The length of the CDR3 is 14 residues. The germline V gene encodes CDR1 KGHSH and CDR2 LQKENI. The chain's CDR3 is CASSPPGVPYEQYF. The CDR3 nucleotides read TGTGCCAGCTCACCACCAGGGGTACCCTACGAGCAGTACTTC. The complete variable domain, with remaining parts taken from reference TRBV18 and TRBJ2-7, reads NAGVMQNPRHLVRRRGQEARLRCSPMKGHSHVYWYRQLPEEGLKFMVYLQKENIIDESGMPKERFSAEFPKEGPSILRIQQVVRGDSAAYFCASSPPGVPYEQYFGPGTRLTVT.

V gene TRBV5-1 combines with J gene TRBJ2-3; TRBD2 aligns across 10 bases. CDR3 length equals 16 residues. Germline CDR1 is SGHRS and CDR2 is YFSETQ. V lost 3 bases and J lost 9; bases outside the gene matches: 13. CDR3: CASSSSSRLAGETQYF. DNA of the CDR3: TGCGCCAGCAGCTCCTCCTCCCGCCTAGCGGGAGAGACGCAGTATTTT. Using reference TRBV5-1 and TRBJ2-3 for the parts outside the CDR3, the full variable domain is KAGVTQTPRYLIKTRGQQVTLSCSPISGHRSVSWYQQTPGQGLQFLFEYFSETQRNKGNFPGRFSGRQFSNSRSEMNVSTLELGDSALYLCASSSSSRLAGETQYFGPGTRLTVL.

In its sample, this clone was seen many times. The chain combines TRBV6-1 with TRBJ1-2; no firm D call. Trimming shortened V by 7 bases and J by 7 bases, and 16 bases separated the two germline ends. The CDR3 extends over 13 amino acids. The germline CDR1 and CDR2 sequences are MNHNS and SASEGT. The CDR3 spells CASTLGGRGGYTF. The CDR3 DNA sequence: TGTGCCAGCACTTTGGGAGGGCGGGGTGGCTACACCTTC.

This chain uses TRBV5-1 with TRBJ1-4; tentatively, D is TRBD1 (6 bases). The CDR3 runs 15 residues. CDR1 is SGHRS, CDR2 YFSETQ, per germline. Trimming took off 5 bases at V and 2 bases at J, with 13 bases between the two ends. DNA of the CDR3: TGCGCCAGCAGACAAACAGGGCGGACTAATGAAAAACTGTTTTTT. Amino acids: CASRQTGRTNEKLFF. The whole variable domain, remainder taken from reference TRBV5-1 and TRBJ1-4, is KAGVTQTPRYLIKTRGQQVTLSCSPISGHRSVSWYQQTPGQGLQFLFEYFSETQRNKGNFPGRFSGRQFSNSRSEMNVSTLELGDSALYLCASRQTGRTNEKLFFGSGTQLSVL.

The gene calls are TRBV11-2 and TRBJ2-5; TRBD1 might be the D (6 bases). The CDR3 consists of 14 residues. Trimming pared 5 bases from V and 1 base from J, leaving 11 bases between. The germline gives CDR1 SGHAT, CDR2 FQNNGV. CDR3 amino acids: CASSPDRLQETQYF. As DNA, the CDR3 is TGTGCCAGCAGCCCCGACAGGCTCCAAGAGACCCAGTACTTC.

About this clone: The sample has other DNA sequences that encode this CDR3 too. The CDR3 loop is CASSLGHLSYEQYF. CDR3 coding DNA: TGTGCCAGCAGCTTAGGACACCTCTCCTACGAGCAGTACTTC. The chain joins TRBV5-6 to TRBJ2-7; the D gene is possibly TRBD1 (5 bases). V lost 2 bases, J lost 0 bases, and 9 bases lay in between. The CDR3 is 14 residues long. CDR1 and CDR2 from the germline V gene are SGHDT and YYEEEE. The full variable domain, its missing parts supplied by reference TRBV5-6 and TRBJ2-7, is DAGVTQSPTHLIKTRGQQVTLRCSPKSGHDTVSWYQQALGQGPQFIFQYYEEEERQRGNFPDRFSGHQFPNYSSELNVNALLLGDSALYLCASSLGHLSYEQYFGPGTRLTVT.

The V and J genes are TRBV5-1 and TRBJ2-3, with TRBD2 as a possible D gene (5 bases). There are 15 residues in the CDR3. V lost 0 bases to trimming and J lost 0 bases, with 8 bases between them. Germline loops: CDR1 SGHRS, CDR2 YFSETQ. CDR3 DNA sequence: TGCGCCAGCAGCTTGGGGGGAGCTAGCACAGATACGCAGTATTTT. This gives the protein CASSLGGASTDTQYF.

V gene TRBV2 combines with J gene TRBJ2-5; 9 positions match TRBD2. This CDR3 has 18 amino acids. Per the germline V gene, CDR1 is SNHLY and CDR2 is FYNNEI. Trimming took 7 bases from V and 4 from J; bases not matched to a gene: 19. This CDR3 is CASTDSGGGATVRETQYF. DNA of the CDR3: TGTGCCAGCACCGATTCCGGCGGGGGGGCTACGGTTAGAGAGACCCAGTACTTC.

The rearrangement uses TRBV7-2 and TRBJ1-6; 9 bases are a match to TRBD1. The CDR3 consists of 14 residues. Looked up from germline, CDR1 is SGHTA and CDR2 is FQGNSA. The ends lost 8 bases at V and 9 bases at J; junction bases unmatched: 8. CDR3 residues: CASRPGQGGSPLHF. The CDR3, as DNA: TGTGCCAGCCGACCGGGACAGGGAGGTTCACCCCTCCACTTT.

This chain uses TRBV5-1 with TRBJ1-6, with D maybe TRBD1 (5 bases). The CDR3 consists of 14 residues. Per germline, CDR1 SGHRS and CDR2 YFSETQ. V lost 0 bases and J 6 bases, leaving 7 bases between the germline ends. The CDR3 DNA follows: TGCGCCAGCAGCTTGGGGAGGGGTAATTCACCCCTCCACTTT. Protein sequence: CASSLGRGNSPLHF.

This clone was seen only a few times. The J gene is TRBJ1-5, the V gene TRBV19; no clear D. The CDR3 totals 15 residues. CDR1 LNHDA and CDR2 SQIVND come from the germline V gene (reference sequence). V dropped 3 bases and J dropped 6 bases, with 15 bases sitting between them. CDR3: CASSMAGYASQPQHF. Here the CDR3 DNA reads TGTGCCAGTAGTATGGCAGGTTATGCAAGTCAGCCCCAGCATTTT.

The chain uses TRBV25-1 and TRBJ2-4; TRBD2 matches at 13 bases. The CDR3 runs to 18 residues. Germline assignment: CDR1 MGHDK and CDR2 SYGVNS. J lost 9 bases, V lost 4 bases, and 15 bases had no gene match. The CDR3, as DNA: TGTGCCAGCAGTGGTGGCAGGACTAGCGGGAGTCTTTATTGCATTCAGTACTTC. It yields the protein CASSGGRTSGSLYCIQYF.

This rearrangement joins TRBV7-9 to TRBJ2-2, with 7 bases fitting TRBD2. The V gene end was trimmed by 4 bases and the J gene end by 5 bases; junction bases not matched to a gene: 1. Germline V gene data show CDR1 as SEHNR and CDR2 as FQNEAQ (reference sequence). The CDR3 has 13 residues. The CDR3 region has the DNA TGTGCCAGCAGCTGGGGGGGGACCGGGGAGCTGTTTTTT. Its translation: CASSWGGTGELFF.

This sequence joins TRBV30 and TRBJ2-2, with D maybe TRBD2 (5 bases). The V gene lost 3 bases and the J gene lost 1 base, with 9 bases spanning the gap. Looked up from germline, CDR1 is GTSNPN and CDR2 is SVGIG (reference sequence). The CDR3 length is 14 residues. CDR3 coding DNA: TGTGCCTGGAGCTTCGGAGGGAACACCGGGGAGCTGTTTTTT. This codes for CAWSFGGNTGELFF. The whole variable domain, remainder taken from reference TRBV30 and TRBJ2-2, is SQTIHQWPATLVQPVGSPLSLECTVEGTSNPNLYWYRQAAGRGLQLLFYSVGIGQISSEVPQNLSASRPQDRQFILSSKKLLLSDSGFYLCAWSFGGNTGELFFGEGSRLTVL.

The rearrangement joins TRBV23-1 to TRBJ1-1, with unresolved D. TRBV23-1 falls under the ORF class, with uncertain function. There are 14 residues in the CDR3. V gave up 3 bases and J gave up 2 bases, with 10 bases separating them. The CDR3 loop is CASSQPDINTEAFF. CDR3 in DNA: TGCGCCAGCAGTCAGCCCGACATCAACACTGAAGCTTTCTTT.

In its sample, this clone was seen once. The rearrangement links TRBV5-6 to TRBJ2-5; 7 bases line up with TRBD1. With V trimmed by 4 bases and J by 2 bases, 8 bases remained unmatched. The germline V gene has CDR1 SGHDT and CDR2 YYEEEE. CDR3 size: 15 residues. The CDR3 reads CASSARYRGQETQYF. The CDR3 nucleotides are TGTGCCAGCAGCGCAAGGTACAGGGGACAAGAGACCCAGTACTTC.

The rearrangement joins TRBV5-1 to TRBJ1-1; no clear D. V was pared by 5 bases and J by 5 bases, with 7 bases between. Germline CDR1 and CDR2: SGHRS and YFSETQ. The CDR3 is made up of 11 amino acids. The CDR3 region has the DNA TGCGCCAGCAGTTCTAATACTGAAGCTTTCTTT. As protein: CASSSNTEAFF.

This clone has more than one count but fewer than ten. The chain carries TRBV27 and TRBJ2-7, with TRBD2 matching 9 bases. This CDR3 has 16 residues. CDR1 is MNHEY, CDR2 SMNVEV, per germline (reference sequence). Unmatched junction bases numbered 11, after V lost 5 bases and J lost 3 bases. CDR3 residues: CASSLAAGGLFYEQYF. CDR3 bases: TGTGCCAGCAGTCTGGCAGCGGGGGGCCTATTCTACGAGCAGTACTTC.

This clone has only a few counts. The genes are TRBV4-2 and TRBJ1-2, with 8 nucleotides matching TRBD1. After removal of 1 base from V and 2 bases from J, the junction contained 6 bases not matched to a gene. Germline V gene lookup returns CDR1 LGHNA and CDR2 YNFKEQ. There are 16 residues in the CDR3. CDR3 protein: CASSQGPTGANYGYTF. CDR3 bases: TGTGCCAGCAGCCAAGGCCCGACAGGGGCCAACTATGGCTACACCTTC.

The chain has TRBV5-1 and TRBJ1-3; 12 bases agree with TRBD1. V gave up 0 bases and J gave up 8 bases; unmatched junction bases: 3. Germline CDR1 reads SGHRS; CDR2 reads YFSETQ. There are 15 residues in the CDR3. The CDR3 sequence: CASSLEGQGAYTIYF. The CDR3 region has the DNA TGCGCCAGCAGCTTGGAGGGACAGGGGGCATACACCATATATTTT.

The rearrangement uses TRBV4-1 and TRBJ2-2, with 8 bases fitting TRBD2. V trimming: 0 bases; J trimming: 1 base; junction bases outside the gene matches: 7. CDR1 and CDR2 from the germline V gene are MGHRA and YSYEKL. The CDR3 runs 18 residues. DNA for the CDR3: TGCGCCAGCAGCCAAGATCGGGGGAGCGGGGGGAACACCGGGGAGCTGTTTTTT. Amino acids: CASSQDRGSGGNTGELFF.

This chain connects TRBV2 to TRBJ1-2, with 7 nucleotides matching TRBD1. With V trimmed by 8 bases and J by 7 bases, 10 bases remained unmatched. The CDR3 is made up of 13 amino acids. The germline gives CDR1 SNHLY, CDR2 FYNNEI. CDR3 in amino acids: CASYRGRASGYTF. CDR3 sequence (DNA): TGTGCCAGCTACAGGGGCCGGGCCTCTGGCTACACCTTC.